This TCR beta chain came from a study of shared clonotypes between healthy human individuals. Genomic DNA from each subset was divided evenly over several immunoSEQ plates. Clones were read by immunoSEQ multiplex PCR, and TCRdb kept only the in-frame ones, dropping some. The sample includes approximately 440,000 clones, 60% to 80% of them seen just once. The CDR3 consists of 14 residues. Germline V gives CDR1 SGDLS, CDR2 YYNGEE. V lost 3 bases and J 0 bases, leaving 7 bases between the germline ends. This chain connects TRBV9 to TRBJ1-3; D perhaps matches TRBD1 (5 bases). This TCR derives from a woman between 40 and 55 years old in good health. Some clones in this sample may be carry-over from other donors' samples. Material: PBMCs. The CDR3 bases are TGTGCCAGCAGCGCCGACAGCTCTGGAAACACCATATATTTT. Protein: CASSADSSGNTIYF.